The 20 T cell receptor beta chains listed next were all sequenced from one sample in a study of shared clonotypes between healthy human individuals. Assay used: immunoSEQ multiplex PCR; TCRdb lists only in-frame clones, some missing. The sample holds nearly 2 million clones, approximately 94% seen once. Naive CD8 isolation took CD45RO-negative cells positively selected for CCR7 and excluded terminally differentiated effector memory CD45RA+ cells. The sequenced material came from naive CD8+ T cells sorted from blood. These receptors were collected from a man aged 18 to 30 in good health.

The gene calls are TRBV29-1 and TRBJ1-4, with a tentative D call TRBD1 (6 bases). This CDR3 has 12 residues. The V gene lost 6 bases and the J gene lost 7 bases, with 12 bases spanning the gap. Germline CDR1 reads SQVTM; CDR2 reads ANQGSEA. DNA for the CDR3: TGCAGCGTAGGGGGTAAAGCTGAAAAACTGTTTTTT. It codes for CSVGGKAEKLFF.

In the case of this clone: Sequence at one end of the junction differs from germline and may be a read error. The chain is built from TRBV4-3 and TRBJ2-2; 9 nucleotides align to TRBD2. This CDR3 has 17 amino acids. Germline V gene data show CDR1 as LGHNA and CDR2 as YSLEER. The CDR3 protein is CASSQVSGTSCHRGAVF. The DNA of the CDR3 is TGCGCCAGCAGCCAAGTTTCCGGGACTAGCTGTCACCGGGGAGCTGTTTTT.

CDR3 protein: CATLQGGLGYTF. CDR3 nucleotide sequence: TGTGCCACACTACAGGGGGGCCTTGGCTACACCTTC. The gene calls are TRBV27 and TRBJ1-2; 8 bases are a match to TRBD1. This CDR3 contains 12 residues. J was trimmed by 7 bases and V by 10 bases; bases with no gene match: 8. From germline, CDR1 is MNHEY and CDR2 SMNVEV (reference sequence).

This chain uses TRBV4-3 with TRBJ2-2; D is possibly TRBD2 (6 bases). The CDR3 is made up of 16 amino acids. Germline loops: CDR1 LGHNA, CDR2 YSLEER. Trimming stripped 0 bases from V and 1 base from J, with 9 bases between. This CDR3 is CASSQDSGENTGELFF. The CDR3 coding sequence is TGCGCCAGCAGCCAAGATTCGGGAGAGAACACCGGGGAGCTGTTTTTT.

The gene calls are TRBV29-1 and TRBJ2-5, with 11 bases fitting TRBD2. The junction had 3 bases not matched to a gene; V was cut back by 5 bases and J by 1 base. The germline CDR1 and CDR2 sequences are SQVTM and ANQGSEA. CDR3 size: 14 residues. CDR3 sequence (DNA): TGCAGCGTTAGACTAGCGGGACCCCAAGAGACCCAGTACTTC. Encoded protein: CSVRLAGPQETQYF.

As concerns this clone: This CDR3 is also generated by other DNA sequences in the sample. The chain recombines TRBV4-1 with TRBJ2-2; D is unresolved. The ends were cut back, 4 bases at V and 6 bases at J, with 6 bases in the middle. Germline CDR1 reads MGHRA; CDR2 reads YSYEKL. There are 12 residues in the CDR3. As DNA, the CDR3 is TGCGCCAGCAGCCCTCCATCCGGGGAGCTGTTTTTT. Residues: CASSPPSGELFF.

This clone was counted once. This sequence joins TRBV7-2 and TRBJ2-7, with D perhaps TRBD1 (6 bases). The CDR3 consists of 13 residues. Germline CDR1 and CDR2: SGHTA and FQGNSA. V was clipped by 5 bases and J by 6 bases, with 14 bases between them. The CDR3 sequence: CASSGGPVGEQYF. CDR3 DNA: TGTGCCAGCAGCGGGGGCCCCGTGGGCGAGCAGTACTTC.

The CDR3 region is CASSRTTDQPQHF. CDR3 nucleotide sequence: TGTGCCAGCAGCCGCACGACTGATCAGCCCCAGCATTTT. This rearrangement joins TRBV7-9 to TRBJ1-5, with unresolved D. The V end lost 5 bases, the J end lost 5 bases, and 10 bases lay between the germline ends. From germline, CDR1 is SEHNR and CDR2 FQNEAQ (reference sequence). The CDR3 runs 13 residues.

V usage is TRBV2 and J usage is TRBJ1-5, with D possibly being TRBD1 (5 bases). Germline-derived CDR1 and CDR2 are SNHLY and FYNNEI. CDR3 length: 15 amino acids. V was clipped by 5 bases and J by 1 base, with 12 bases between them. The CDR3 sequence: CASSWGPGSNQPQHF. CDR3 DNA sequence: TGTGCCAGCAGTTGGGGACCGGGGAGCAATCAGCCCCAGCATTTT.

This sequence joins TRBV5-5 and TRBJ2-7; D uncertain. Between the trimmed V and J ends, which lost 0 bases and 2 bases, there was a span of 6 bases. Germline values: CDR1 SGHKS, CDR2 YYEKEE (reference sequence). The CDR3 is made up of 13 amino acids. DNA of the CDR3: TGTGCCAGCAGCTTGGAACCTACCTACGAGCAGTACTTC. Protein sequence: CASSLEPTYEQYF.

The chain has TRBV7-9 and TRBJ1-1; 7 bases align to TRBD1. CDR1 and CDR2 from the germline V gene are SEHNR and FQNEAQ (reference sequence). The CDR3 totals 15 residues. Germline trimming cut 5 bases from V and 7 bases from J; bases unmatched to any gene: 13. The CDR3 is CASSQGIQGSFEAFF. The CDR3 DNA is TGTGCCAGCAGCCAAGGGATACAGGGGAGCTTTGAAGCTTTCTTT.

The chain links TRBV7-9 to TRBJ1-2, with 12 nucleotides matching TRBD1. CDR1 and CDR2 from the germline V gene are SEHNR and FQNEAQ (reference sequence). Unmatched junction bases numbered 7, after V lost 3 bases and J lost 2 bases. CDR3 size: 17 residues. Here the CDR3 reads CASSFQPGQGANYGYTF. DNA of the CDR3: TGTGCCAGCAGCTTCCAACCGGGACAGGGGGCCAACTATGGCTACACCTTC.

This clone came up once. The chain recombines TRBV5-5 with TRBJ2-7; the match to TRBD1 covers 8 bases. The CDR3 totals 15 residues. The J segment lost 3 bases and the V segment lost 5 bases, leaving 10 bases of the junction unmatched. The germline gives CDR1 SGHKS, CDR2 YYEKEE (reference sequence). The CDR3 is CASSSGQGRVYEQYF. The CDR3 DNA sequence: TGTGCCAGCAGTTCTGGACAGGGCCGAGTCTACGAGCAGTACTTC.

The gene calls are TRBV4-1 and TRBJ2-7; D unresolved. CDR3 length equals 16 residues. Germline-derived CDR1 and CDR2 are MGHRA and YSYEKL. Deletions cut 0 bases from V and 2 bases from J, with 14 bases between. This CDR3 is CASSQDPGRRTYEQYF. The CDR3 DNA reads TGCGCCAGCAGCCAAGATCCAGGACGCCGGACCTACGAGCAGTACTTC.

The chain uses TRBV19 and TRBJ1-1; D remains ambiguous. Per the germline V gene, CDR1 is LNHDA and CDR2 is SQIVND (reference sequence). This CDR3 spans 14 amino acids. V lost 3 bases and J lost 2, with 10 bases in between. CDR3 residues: CASSILDGNTEAFF. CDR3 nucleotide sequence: TGTGCCAGTAGTATCCTAGACGGAAACACTGAAGCTTTCTTT.

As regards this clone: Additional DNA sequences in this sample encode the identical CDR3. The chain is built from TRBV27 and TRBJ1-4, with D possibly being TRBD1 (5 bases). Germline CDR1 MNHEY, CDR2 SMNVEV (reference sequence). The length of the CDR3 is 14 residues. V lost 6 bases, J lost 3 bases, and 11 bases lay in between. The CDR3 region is CASSPVGANEKLFF. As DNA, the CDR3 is TGTGCCAGCAGCCCAGTGGGGGCTAATGAAAAACTGTTTTTT.

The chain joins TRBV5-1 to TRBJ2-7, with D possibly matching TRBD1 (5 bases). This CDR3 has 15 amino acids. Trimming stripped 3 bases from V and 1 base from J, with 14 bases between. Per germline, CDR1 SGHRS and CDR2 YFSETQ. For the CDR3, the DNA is TGCGCCAGCAGCTATAGCACAGGAGTTTCCTACGAGCAGTACTTC. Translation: CASSYSTGVSYEQYF.

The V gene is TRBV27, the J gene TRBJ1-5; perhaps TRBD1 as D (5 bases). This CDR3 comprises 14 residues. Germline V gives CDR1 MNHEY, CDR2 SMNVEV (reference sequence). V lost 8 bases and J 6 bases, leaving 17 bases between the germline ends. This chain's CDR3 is CASGGRGVGQPQHF. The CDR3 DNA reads TGTGCCAGCGGGGGTCGGGGGGTGGGTCAGCCCCAGCATTTT.

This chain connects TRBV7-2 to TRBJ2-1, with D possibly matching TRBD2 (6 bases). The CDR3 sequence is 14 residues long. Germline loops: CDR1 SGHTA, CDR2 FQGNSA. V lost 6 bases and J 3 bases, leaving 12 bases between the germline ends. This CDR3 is CASSRSGFYNEQFF. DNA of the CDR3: TGTGCCAGCAGTCGTAGCGGATTCTACAATGAGCAGTTCTTC.

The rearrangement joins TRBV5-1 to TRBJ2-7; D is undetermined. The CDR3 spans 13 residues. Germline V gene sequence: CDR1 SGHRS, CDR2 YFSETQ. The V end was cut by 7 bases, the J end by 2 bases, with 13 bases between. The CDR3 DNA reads TGCGCCAGCCCCGGCAGGTCAACCTACGAGCAGTACTTC. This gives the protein CASPGRSTYEQYF.